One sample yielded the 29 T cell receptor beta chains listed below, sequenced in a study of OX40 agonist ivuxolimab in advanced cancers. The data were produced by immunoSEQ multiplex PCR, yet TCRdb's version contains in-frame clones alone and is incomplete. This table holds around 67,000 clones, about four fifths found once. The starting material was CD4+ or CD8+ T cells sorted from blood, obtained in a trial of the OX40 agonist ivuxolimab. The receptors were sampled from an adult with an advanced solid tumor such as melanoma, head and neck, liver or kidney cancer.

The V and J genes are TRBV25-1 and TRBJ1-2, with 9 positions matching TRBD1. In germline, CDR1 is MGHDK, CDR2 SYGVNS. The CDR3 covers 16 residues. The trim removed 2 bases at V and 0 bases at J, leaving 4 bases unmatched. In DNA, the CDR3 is TGTGCCAGCAGTGAAGACAGGGGGGCAACTAACTATGGCTACACCTTC. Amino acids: CASSEDRGATNYGYTF.

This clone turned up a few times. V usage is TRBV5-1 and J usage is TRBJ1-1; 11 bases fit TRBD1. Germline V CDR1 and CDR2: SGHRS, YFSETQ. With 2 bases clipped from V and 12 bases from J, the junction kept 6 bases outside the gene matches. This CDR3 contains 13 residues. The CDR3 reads CASSFGTGGRTFF. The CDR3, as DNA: TGCGCCAGCAGCTTTGGGACAGGGGGTAGAACTTTCTTT. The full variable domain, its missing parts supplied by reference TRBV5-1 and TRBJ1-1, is KAGVTQTPRYLIKTRGQQVTLSCSPISGHRSVSWYQQTPGQGLQFLFEYFSETQRNKGNFPGRFSGRQFSNSRSEMNVSTLELGDSALYLCASSFGTGGRTFFGQGTRLTVV.

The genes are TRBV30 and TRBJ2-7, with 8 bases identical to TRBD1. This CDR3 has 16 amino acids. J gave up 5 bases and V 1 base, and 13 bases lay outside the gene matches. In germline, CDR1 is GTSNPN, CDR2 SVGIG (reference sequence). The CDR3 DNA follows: TGTGCCTGGAGTGCCAAGTACGGACAGGGTTTCAACGAGCAGTACTTC. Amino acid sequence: CAWSAKYGQGFNEQYF.

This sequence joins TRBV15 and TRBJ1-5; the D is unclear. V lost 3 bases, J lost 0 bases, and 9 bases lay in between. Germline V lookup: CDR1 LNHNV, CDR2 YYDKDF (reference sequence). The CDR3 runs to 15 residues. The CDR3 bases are TGTGCCACCAGCAGGGAACCCACTAGCAATCAGCCCCAGCATTTT. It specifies CATSREPTSNQPQHF.

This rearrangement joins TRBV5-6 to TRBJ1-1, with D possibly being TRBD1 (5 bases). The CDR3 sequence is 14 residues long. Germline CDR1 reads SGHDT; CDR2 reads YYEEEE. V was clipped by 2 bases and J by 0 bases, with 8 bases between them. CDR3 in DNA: TGTGCCAGCAGCTTACAGGTCATGAACACTGAAGCTTTCTTT. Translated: CASSLQVMNTEAFF.

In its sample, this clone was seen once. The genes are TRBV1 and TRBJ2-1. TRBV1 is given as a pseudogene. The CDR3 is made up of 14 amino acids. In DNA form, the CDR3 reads TGCACCAGCTGCTGGGGGGCTCCATACAATGAGCAGTTCTTC. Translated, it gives CTSCWGAPYNEQFF.

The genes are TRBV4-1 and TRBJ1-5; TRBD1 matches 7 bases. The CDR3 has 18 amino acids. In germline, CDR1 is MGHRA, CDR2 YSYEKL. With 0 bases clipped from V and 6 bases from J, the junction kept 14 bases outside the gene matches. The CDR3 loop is CASSQDRIPGGFPQPQHF. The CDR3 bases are TGCGCCAGCAGCCAAGATAGGATCCCAGGGGGATTCCCTCAGCCCCAGCATTTT.

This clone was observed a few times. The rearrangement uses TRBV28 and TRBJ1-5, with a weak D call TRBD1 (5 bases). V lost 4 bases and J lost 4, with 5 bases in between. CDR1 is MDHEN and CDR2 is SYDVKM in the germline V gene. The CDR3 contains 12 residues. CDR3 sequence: CASSWGNQPQHF. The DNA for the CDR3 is TGTGCCAGCAGTTGGGGGAATCAGCCCCAGCATTTT.

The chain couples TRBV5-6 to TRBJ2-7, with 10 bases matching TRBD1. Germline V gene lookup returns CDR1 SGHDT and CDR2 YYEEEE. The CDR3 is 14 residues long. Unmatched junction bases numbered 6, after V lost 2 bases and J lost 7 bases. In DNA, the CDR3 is TGTGCCAGCAGCTTCGGACAGGGGGTTAGGGAGCAGTACTTC. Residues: CASSFGQGVREQYF. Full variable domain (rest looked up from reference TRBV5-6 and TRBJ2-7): DAGVTQSPTHLIKTRGQQVTLRCSPKSGHDTVSWYQQALGQGPQFIFQYYEEEERQRGNFPDRFSGHQFPNYSSELNVNALLLGDSALYLCASSFGQGVREQYFGPGTRLTVT.

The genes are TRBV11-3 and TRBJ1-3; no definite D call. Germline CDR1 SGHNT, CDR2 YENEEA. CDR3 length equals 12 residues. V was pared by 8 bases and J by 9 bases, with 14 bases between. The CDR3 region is CASSYGSTTIYF. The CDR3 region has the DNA TGTGCCAGCTCCTACGGGAGCACCACCATATATTTT.

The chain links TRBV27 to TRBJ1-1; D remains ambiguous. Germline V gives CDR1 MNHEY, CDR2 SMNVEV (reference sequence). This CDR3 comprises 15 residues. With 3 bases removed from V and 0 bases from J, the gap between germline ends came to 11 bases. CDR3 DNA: TGTGCCAGCAGTTTGGGGAGGCGGTTGAACACTGAAGCTTTCTTT. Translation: CASSLGRRLNTEAFF.

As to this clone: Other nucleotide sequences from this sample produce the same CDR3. The CDR3 is CAISGQSSYNEQFF. CDR3 sequence (DNA): TGTGCCATCAGCGGCCAGAGCTCCTACAATGAGCAGTTCTTC. The rearrangement uses TRBV10-3 and TRBJ2-1, with no clear D. Deletions cut 6 bases from V and 0 bases from J, with 9 bases between. Looked up from germline, CDR1 is ENHRY and CDR2 is SYGVKD. The CDR3 extends over 14 amino acids.

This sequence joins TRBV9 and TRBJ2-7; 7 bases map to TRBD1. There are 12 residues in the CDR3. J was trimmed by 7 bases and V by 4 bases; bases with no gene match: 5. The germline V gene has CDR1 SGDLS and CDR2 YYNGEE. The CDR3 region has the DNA TGTGCCAGCAGCTCGACAGGGTGGGAGCAGTACTTC. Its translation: CASSSTGWEQYF.

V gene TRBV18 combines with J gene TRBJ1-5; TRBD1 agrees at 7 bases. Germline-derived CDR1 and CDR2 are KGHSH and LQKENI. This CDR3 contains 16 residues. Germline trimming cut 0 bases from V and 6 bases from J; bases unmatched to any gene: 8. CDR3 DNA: TGTGCCAGCTCACCACCGGGGGCAGGGGGGATTCAGCCCCAGCATTTT. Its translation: CASSPPGAGGIQPQHF.

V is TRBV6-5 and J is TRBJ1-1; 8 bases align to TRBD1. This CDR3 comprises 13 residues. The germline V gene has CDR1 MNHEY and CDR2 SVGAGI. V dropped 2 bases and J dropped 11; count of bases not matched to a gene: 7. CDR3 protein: CASSYGRTGNAFF. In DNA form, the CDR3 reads TGTGCCAGCAGTTACGGGAGGACAGGGAACGCTTTCTTT.

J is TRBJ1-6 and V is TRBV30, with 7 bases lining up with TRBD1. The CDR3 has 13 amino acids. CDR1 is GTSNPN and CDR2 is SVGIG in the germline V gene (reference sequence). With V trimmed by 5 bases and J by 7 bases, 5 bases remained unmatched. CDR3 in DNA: TGTGCCTGGGAACAGGGGTGGAATTCACCCCTCCACTTT. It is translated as CAWEQGWNSPLHF.

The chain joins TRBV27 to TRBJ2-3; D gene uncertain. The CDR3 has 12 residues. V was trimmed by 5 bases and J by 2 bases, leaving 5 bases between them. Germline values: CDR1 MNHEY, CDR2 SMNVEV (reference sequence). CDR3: CASSRHTDTQYF. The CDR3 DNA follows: TGTGCCAGCAGTCGCCACACAGATACGCAGTATTTT.

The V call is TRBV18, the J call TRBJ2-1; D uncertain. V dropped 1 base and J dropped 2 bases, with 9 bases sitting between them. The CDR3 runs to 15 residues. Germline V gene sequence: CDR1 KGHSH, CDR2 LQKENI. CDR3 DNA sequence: TGTGCCAGCTCACCACAGACGGGCACCTACAATGAGCAGTTCTTC. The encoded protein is CASSPQTGTYNEQFF. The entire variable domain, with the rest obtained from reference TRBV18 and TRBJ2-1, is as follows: NAGVMQNPRHLVRRRGQEARLRCSPMKGHSHVYWYRQLPEEGLKFMVYLQKENIIDESGMPKERFSAEFPKEGPSILRIQQVVRGDSAAYFCASSPQTGTYNEQFFGPGTRLTVL.

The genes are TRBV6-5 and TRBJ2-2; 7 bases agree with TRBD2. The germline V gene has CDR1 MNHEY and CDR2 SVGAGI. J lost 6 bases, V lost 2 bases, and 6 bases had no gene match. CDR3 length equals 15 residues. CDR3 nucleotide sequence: TGTGCCAGCAGTTACGGGGGGGTACTAGCCGGGGAGCTGTTTTTT. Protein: CASSYGGVLAGELFF.

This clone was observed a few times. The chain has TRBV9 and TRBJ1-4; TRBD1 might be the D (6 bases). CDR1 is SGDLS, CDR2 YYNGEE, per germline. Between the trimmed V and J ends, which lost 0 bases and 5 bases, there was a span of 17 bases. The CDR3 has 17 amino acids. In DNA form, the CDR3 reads TGTGCCAGCAGCGTAGCACCCACGGGGGGCTACAATGAAAAACTGTTTTTT. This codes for CASSVAPTGGYNEKLFF. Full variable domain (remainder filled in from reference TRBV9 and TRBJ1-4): DSGVTQTPKHLITATGQRVTLRCSPRSGDLSVYWYQQSLDQGLQFLIQYYNGEERAKGNILERFSAQQFPDLHSELNLSSLELGDSALYFCASSVAPTGGYNEKLFFGSGTQLSVL.

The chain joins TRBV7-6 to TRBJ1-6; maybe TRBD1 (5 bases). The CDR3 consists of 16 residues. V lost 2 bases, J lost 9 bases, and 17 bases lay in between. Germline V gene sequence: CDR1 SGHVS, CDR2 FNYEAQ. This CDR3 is CASSLRLPGGGSPLHF. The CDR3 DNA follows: TGTGCCAGCAGCTTAAGGCTCCCGGGGGGTGGTTCACCCCTCCACTTT.

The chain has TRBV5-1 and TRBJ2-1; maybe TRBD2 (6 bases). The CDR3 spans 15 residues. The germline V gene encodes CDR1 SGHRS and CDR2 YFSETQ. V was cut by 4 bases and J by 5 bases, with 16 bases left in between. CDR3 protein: CASSLEGRLDNEQFF. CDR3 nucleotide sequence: TGCGCCAGCAGCCTGGAGGGACGCCTTGACAATGAGCAGTTCTTC.

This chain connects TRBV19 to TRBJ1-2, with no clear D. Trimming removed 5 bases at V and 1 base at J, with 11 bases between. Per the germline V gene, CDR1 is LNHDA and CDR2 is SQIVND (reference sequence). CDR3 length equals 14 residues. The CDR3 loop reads CASSGQLVNYGYTF. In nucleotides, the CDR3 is TGTGCCAGTAGTGGGCAACTCGTTAACTATGGCTACACCTTC.

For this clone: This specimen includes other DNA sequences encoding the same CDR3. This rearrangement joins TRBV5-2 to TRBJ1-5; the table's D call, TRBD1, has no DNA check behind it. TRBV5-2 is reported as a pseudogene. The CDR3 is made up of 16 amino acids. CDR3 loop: CASSQGTENSNQPQHF. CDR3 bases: TGCGCCAGCAGCCAGGGGACAGAAAATAGCAATCAGCCCCAGCATTTT.

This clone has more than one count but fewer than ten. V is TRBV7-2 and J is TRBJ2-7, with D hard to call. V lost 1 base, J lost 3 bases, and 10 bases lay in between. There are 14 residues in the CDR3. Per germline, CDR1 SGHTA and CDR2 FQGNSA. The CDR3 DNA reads TGTGCCAGCAGCTTAGAACCGGTAAACTACGAGCAGTACTTC. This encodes CASSLEPVNYEQYF.

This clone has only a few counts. CDR3 loop: CASRRATGELFF. CDR3 DNA sequence: TGTGCCAGCAGAAGGGCCACCGGGGAGCTGTTTTTT. This rearrangement joins TRBV27 to TRBJ2-2; D gene unclear. The CDR3 runs to 12 residues. Germline loops: CDR1 MNHEY, CDR2 SMNVEV (reference sequence). V was shortened by 6 bases and J by 4 bases, with 6 bases between the two germline ends.

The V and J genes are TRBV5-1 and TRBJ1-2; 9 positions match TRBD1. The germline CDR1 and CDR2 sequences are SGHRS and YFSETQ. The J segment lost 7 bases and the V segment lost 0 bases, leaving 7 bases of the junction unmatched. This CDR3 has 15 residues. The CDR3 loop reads CASSLVHRGLFGYTF. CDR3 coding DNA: TGCGCCAGCAGCTTGGTCCACAGGGGGCTCTTTGGCTACACCTTC.

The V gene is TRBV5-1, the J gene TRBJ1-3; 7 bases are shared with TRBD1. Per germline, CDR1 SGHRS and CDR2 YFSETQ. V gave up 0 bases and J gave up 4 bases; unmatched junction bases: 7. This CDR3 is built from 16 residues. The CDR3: CASSLAGGQSGNTIYF. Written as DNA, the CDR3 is TGCGCCAGCAGCTTGGCAGGGGGACAATCAGGAAACACCATATATTTT.

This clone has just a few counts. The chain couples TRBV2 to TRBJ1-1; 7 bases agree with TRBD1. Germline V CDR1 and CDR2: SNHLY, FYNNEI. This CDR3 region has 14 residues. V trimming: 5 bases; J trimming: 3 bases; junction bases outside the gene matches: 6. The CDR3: CASSSMTGYTEAFF. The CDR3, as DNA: TGTGCCAGCAGTTCTATGACAGGGTACACTGAAGCTTTCTTT.